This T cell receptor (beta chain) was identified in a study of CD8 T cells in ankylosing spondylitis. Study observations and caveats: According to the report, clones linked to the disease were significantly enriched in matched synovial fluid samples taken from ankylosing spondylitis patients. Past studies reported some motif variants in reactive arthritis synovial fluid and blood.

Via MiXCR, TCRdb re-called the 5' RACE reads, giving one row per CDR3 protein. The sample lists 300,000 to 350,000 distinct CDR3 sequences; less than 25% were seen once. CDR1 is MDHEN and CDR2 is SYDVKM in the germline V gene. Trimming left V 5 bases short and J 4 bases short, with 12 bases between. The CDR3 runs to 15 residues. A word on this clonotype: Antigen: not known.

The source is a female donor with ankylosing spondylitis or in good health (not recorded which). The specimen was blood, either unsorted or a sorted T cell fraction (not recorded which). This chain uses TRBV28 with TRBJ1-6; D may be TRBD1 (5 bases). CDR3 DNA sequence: TGTGCCAGCAGTCCCCTCGGGACTTATAATTCACCCCTCCACTTT. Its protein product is CASSPLGTYNSPLHF.